The 21 T cell receptor beta chains presented below share a single source sample, sequenced in a study of cytomegalovirus exposure and HLA in healthy donors. 60 Vbeta and 13 Jbeta primers were used in PCR. TCRdb keeps only in-frame clones here, not all; method: immunoSEQ multiplex PCR. The table records about 170,000 clones, over 75% of them present only once. Sequenced sample: PBMCs. The source of these receptors is a female donor in good health and CMV-seronegative.

This clone was observed a handful of times. The rearrangement links TRBV11-1 to TRBJ1-5, with D hard to call. The V and J ends lost 4 bases and 9 bases respectively, with 13 bases between them. CDR3 length equals 13 residues. Per germline, CDR1 SGHAT and CDR2 FQDESV (reference sequence). The CDR3 DNA reads TGTGCCAGCAGCTCACTACCGGGGAGGCCCCAGCATTTT. Amino acid sequence: CASSSLPGRPQHF.

The chain couples TRBV4-3 to TRBJ1-2; TRBD1 agrees at 8 bases. CDR3 length: 16 amino acids. The V segment lost 1 base and the J segment 4 bases; nucleotides outside the gene matches: 8. Germline V gene data show CDR1 as LGHNA and CDR2 as YSLEER. CDR3 loop: CASSQGQQGGLYGYTF. Here the CDR3 DNA reads TGCGCCAGCAGCCAAGGACAACAGGGGGGGCTCTATGGCTACACCTTC.

The chain uses TRBV13 and TRBJ2-1; 9 bases are a match to TRBD1. V lost 4 bases to trimming and J lost 9 bases; unmatched junction nucleotides: 4. The CDR3 spans 13 residues. Germline V gives CDR1 PRHDT, CDR2 FYEKMQ (reference sequence). Here the CDR3 reads CASSSTGGIEQFF. The CDR3 nucleotides are TGTGCCAGCAGCTCGACAGGGGGAATTGAGCAGTTCTTC.

The chain joins TRBV10-1 to TRBJ1-5, with 12 bases that match TRBD1. Germline V lookup: CDR1 WNHNN, CDR2 SYGVQD (reference sequence). This CDR3 has 19 amino acids. V dropped 2 bases and J dropped 0; count of bases not matched to a gene: 8. Here the CDR3 DNA reads TGCGCCAGCAGTGAGAGGGACAGGGGGCTTCCTTATAGCAATCAGCCCCAGCATTTT. Amino acids: CASSERDRGLPYSNQPQHF.

The sample holds a few counts of this clone. The chain combines TRBV11-2 with TRBJ1-2; no firm D call. The CDR3 extends over 12 amino acids. Germline V gene data show CDR1 as SGHAT and CDR2 as FQNNGV. Trimming took off 4 bases at V and 3 bases at J, with 6 bases between the two ends. The CDR3 DNA sequence: TGTGCCAGCAGCTCGAGCCACTATGGCTACACCTTC. It codes for CASSSSHYGYTF. The full variable domain, in which reference TRBV11-2 and TRBJ1-2 provide the parts outside the CDR3, is EAGVAQSPRYKIIEKRQSVAFWCNPISGHATLYWYQQILGQGPKLLIQFQNNGVVDDSQLPKDRFSAERLKGVDSTLKIQPAKLEDSAVYLCASSSSHYGYTFGSGTRLTVV.

The chain links TRBV19 to TRBJ1-5; the D gene is possibly TRBD1 (6 bases). CDR3 size: 15 residues. Germline V gives CDR1 LNHDA, CDR2 SQIVND (reference sequence). The V end lost 5 bases, the J end lost 0 bases, and 11 bases lay between the germline ends. The CDR3 bases are TGTGCCAGTAGTCCCCGGACAGATAGCAATCAGCCCCAGCATTTT. Protein sequence: CASSPRTDSNQPQHF.

CDR3 sequence: CASSFNREVNEKLFF. The CDR3 DNA is TGTGCCAGCAGCTTCAACAGGGAAGTGAATGAAAAACTGTTTTTT. The gene calls are TRBV7-9 and TRBJ1-4; weak D call: TRBD1 (6 bases). The CDR3 totals 15 residues. Germline V gives CDR1 SEHNR, CDR2 FQNEAQ (reference sequence). The V gene lost 3 bases and the J gene lost 5 bases, with 13 bases spanning the gap.

The chain uses TRBV5-6 and TRBJ2-7, with 8 bases aligning to TRBD2. The CDR3 runs to 15 residues. V shed 4 bases, J shed 0 bases, and the junction held 6 bases outside the gene matches. Looked up from germline, CDR1 is SGHDT and CDR2 is YYEEEE. The CDR3 bases are TGTGCCAGCAGCCCCGGGGGGGGTAGCTCCTACGAGCAGTACTTC. Translated, it gives CASSPGGGSSYEQYF.

This rearrangement joins TRBV19 to TRBJ1-6; possibly TRBD1 for D (6 bases). The germline gives CDR1 LNHDA, CDR2 SQIVND (reference sequence). V lost 3 bases and J 10 bases, leaving 19 bases between the germline ends. This CDR3 contains 16 residues. The CDR3 region has the DNA TGTGCCAGTAGTATCGTAGATACAGGGCGGCTATCACCCCTCCACTTT. This translates into CASSIVDTGRLSPLHF.

V usage is TRBV4-2 and J usage is TRBJ2-5; 10 bases agree with TRBD1. There are 16 residues in the CDR3. Germline loops: CDR1 LGHNA, CDR2 YNFKEQ. The J segment lost 4 bases and the V segment lost 0 bases, leaving 5 bases of the junction unmatched. CDR3 loop: CASSQESGTGVETQYF. The CDR3 DNA reads as TGTGCCAGCAGCCAAGAATCTGGGACAGGGGTAGAGACCCAGTACTTC.

The chain combines TRBV27 with TRBJ1-1; 9 bases line up with TRBD1. The CDR3 is 17 amino acids. Germline lookup yields CDR1 MNHEY and CDR2 SMNVEV (reference sequence). J was trimmed by 4 bases and V by 8 bases; bases with no gene match: 17. The CDR3: CASGNRGRRINGTEAFF. CDR3 in DNA: TGTGCCAGCGGGAACAGGGGGCGCCGGATTAATGGCACTGAAGCTTTCTTT.

This clone was observed a handful of times. The chain is built from TRBV6-5 and TRBJ1-5, with 7 nucleotides matching TRBD1. Germline V CDR1 and CDR2: MNHEY, SVGAGI. V lost 5 bases and J lost 3; bases outside the gene matches: 7. The CDR3 has 15 residues. The CDR3, as DNA: TGTGCCAGCAGTCAGACAGGGCCTTCCAATCAGCCCCAGCATTTT. Its protein is CASSQTGPSNQPQHF.

J is TRBJ1-4 and V is TRBV5-6; D is possibly TRBD1 (5 bases). Germline-derived CDR1 and CDR2 are SGHDT and YYEEEE. The CDR3 runs 15 residues. The V and J ends lost 6 bases and 8 bases respectively, with 20 bases between them. CDR3: CASTPKAGVSEKLFF. The CDR3 region has the DNA TGTGCCAGCACTCCTAAGGCGGGGGTAAGCGAAAAACTGTTTTTT.

The chain uses TRBV5-6 and TRBJ2-2; TRBD2 is a possible D gene (5 bases). Trimming cost V 4 bases and J 1 base, with 14 bases left between them. Germline lookup yields CDR1 SGHDT and CDR2 YYEEEE. This CDR3 region has 16 residues. The CDR3 loop reads CASSRRVRLNTGELFF. CDR3 nucleotides: TGTGCCAGCAGCCGGCGGGTTAGGCTGAACACCGGGGAGCTGTTTTTT. The full variable domain, rest sourced from reference TRBV5-6 and TRBJ2-2, is DAGVTQSPTHLIKTRGQQVTLRCSPKSGHDTVSWYQQALGQGPQFIFQYYEEEERQRGNFPDRFSGHQFPNYSSELNVNALLLGDSALYLCASSRRVRLNTGELFFGEGSRLTVL.

The CDR3 DNA sequence: TGTGCCAGCAGCCCCATCGACAGGGGGTATGGCTACACCTTC. Translation gives CASSPIDRGYGYTF. This rearrangement joins TRBV9 to TRBJ1-2, with 9 nucleotides matching TRBD1. The V segment lost 4 bases and the J segment 5 bases; nucleotides outside the gene matches: 6. The CDR3 consists of 14 residues. Germline assignment: CDR1 SGDLS and CDR2 YYNGEE.

Points on this clone: This sample includes further DNA sequences coding for the same CDR3. This chain uses TRBV7-3 with TRBJ1-1; 7 positions match TRBD1. CDR3 length: 15 amino acids. The V segment lost 5 bases and the J segment 1 base; nucleotides outside the gene matches: 7. CDR1 is SGHTA, CDR2 FQGTGA, per germline. CDR3 bases: TGTGCCAGCAGCCCCTCGACAGGGAGGAACACTGAAGCTTTCTTT. Protein: CASSPSTGRNTEAFF. The full variable domain, its missing parts supplied by reference TRBV7-3 and TRBJ1-1, is GAGVSQTPSNKVTEKGKYVELRCDPISGHTALYWYRQSLGQGPEFLIYFQGTGAADDSGLPNDRFFAVRPEGSVSTLKIQRTERGDSAVYLCASSPSTGRNTEAFFGQGTRLTVV.

This chain connects TRBV28 to TRBJ2-1; 14 bases agree with TRBD2. V shed 4 bases and J 13 bases; nucleotides not matched to a gene: 12. The CDR3 totals 16 residues. Germline V gene sequence: CDR1 MDHEN, CDR2 SYDVKM. CDR3 loop: CASSSRTSGGLRSQFF. CDR3 DNA sequence: TGTGCCAGCAGTTCGCGGACTAGCGGGGGGCTAAGGTCCCAGTTCTTC.

In regard to this clone: The same CDR3 also results from other DNA sequences found in this sample. J is TRBJ1-1 and V is TRBV9, with D unresolved. In germline, CDR1 is SGDLS, CDR2 YYNGEE. The CDR3 extends over 15 amino acids. The V end lost 8 bases, the J end lost 5 bases, and 22 bases lay between the germline ends. This CDR3 reads CASSPRSVGRTEAFF. The CDR3 DNA is TGTGCCAGTAGCCCCCGTAGCGTCGGGAGAACTGAAGCTTTCTTT.

The chain employs TRBV11-2 and TRBJ1-1; the D is unclear. The ends were cut back, 7 bases at V and 4 bases at J, with 19 bases in the middle. This CDR3 contains 15 residues. CDR1 is SGHAT, CDR2 FQNNGV, per germline. The CDR3 loop is CASTIGSGVLTEAFF. The DNA of the CDR3 is TGTGCCAGCACCATTGGTAGCGGGGTTCTCACTGAAGCTTTCTTT.

The rearrangement links TRBV5-5 to TRBJ2-5, with D possibly matching TRBD2 (6 bases). Per the germline V gene, CDR1 is SGHKS and CDR2 is YYEKEE (reference sequence). There are 15 residues in the CDR3. Trimming removed 3 bases from V and 5 bases from J, with 17 bases in between. The CDR3 DNA follows: TGTGCCAGCAGCTCTCTAGCGAAACGCGGGGAGACCCAGTACTTC. Translating it yields CASSSLAKRGETQYF.

The V gene is TRBV28, the J gene TRBJ1-1, with D tentatively TRBD1 (5 bases). This CDR3 contains 14 residues. Per the germline V gene, CDR1 is MDHEN and CDR2 is SYDVKM. The CDR3 spells CAGRRPGGNTEAFF. The CDR3 bases are TGTGCTGGGAGAAGGCCGGGGGGGAACACTGAAGCTTTCTTT.